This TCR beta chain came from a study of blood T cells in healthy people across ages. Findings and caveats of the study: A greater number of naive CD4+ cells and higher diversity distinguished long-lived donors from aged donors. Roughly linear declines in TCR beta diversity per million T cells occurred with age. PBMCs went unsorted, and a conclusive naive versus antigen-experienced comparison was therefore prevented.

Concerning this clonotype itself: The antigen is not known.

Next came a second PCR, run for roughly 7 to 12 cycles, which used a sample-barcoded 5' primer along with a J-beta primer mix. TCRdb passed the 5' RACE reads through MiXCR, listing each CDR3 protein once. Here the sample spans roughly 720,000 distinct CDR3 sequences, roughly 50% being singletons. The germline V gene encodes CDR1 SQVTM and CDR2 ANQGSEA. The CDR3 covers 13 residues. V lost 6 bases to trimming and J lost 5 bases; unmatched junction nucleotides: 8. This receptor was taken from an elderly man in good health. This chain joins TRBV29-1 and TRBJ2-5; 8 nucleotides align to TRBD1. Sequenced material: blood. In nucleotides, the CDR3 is TGCAGCGTAGGGGCAGCAGGGGGCGAGACCCAGTACTTC. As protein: CSVGAAGGETQYF.